These 6 T cell receptor beta chains originate from one sample sequenced in a study of molecular identifiers for immune sequencing clone quantification. One entry per CDR3 protein, called by TCRdb with MiXCR from the PCR reads. In the table there are about 65,000 distinct CDR3 sequences, around a sixth of which are singletons. Sequenced input: naive CD8+ T cells from blood, with Jurkat cell RNA spiked in. The subset was: FACS-sorted CD8+CD4-CCR7+CD45RA+ naive T cells. Receptors were obtained from a human donor in good health. Some libraries in this study had Jurkat cell RNA spiked in.

This clonotype was seen ten or more times. V is TRBV27 and J is TRBJ2-5, with a weak D call TRBD1 (5 bases). This CDR3 comprises 16 residues. Per the germline V gene, CDR1 is MNHEY and CDR2 is SMNVEV (reference sequence). The ends were cut back, 1 base at V and 4 bases at J, with 16 bases in the middle. This CDR3 is CASSLYLGQGGETQYF. The CDR3 DNA is TGTGCCAGCAGTTTATATCTGGGGCAGGGTGGAGAGACCCAGTACTTC.

The genes are TRBV7-9 and TRBJ1-1, with D unresolved. From germline, CDR1 is SEHNR and CDR2 FQNEAQ (reference sequence). Trimming removed 5 bases at V and 4 bases at J, with 11 bases between. This CDR3 is built from 13 residues. The CDR3 protein is CASSHALGTEAFF. CDR3 DNA sequence: TGTGCCAGCAGCCACGCGTTGGGCACTGAAGCTTTCTTT.

There are many counts of this clonotype. This sequence joins TRBV13 and TRBJ2-7; D call uncertain. This CDR3 has 12 residues. Germline lookup yields CDR1 PRHDT and CDR2 FYEKMQ (reference sequence). Trimming took off 3 bases at V and 4 bases at J, with 7 bases between the two ends. CDR3 loop: CASSLIGYEQYF. In DNA, the CDR3 is TGTGCCAGCAGCTTGATCGGGTACGAGCAGTACTTC.

This clonotype was observed at least ten times. The genes are TRBV4-1 and TRBJ1-1; D is undetermined. Germline CDR1 reads MGHRA; CDR2 reads YSYEKL. V was cut by 7 bases and J by 4 bases, with 7 bases left in between. CDR3 length equals 11 residues. The CDR3 loop is CASILGTEAFF. In DNA form, the CDR3 reads TGCGCCAGCATCTTGGGCACTGAAGCTTTCTTT.

This clonotype occurred many times. The chain employs TRBV21-1 and TRBJ2-2; whether TRBD2, the table's D call, matches the DNA was not checked. TRBV21-1 is reported as a pseudogene. The length of the CDR3 is 19 residues. This CDR3 reads CASSRGWGTSGANTGELFF. Here the CDR3 DNA reads TGTGCCAGCAGCAGGGGTTGGGGGACTAGCGGGGCCAACACCGGGGAGCTGTTTTTT.

V is TRBV4-1 and J is TRBJ2-1; TRBD2 matches at 10 bases. J lost 8 bases, V lost 1 base, and 5 bases had no gene match. The CDR3 sequence is 15 residues long. CDR1 and CDR2 (germline): MGHRA, YSYEKL. CDR3 DNA: TGCGCCAGCAGCCAAGTGAGCGGGAGGGCCCATGAGCAGTTCTTC. Protein: CASSQVSGRAHEQFF.